Reported below is one T cell receptor (beta chain). Germline V gene data show CDR1 as SGHTA and CDR2 as FQGNSA. The trim removed 3 bases at V and 3 bases at J, leaving 7 bases unmatched. The CDR3 has 16 residues. The source of the sample is a study of blood T cell repertoires in COVID-19. As for the study in general: The United States, Italy and Spain supplied acute and convalescent COVID-19 samples. In each case, the material was cDNA or gDNA derived from T cells, B-cell-depleted T cells, or PBMCs.

Original data processing: By means of reference gene primer amplification, nucleated cell counts were estimated. TCRdb's table, derived via immunoSEQ multiplex PCR, lists solely in-frame clones and lacks some. V, J and clone size are those of that table, while D and trimming were read from the DNA. The sample comprises fewer than 100,000 clones, roughly 90% of which are singletons, and approximately 0.74% rests with the top ten. Sequencing was performed on peripheral blood. The chain is built from TRBV7-2 and TRBJ2-7; TRBD2 agrees at 11 bases. The origin of this receptor is a woman older than 75 with acute or convalescent COVID-19. CDR3 DNA: TGTGCCAGCAGCTTCGACGGACTAGCGGGTATCTACGAGCAGTACTTC. Its protein is CASSFDGLAGIYEQYF.